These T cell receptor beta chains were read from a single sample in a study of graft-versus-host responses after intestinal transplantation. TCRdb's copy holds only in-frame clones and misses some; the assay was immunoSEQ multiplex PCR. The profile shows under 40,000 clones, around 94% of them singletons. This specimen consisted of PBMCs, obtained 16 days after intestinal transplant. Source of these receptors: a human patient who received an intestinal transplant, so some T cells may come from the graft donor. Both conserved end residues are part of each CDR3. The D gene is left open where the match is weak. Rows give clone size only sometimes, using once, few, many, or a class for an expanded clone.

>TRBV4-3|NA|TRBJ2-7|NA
TGCGCCAGCAGCCAAGATAGGCACTACGAGCAGTACTTC
CASSQDRHYEQYF
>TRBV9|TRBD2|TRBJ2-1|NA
TGTGCCAGCAGCCCGACCCCAGCGGGAGGTGGAAATGAGCAGTTCTTC
CASSPTPAGGGNEQFF
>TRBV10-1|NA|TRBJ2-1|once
TGCGCCAGCAGTGAGGAACCTGCATCCCAGTTCTTC
CASSEEPASQFF
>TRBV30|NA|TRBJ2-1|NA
TGTGCCTGGACCCCGGGCACGACGGTCTACAATGAGCAGTTCTTC
CAWTPGTTVYNEQFF
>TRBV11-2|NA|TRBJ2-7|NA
TGTGCCAGCAGCTTAGTCGGCGGAAGGCCGAGCTCCTACGAGCAGTACTTC
CASSLVGGRPSSYEQYF
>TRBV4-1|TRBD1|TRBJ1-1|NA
TGCGCCAGCAGCCAAGATGGACAGGGTCAAGCAGAAGCTTTCTTT
CASSQDGQGQAEAFF
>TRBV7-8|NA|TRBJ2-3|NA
TGTGCCAGCAGCCCTGGGGGCACAGATACGCAGTATTTT
CASSPGGTDTQYF
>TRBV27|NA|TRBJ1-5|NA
TGTGCCAGCAGTTTAAGGGGCACCTATAGCAATCAGCCCCAGCATTTT
CASSLRGTYSNQPQHF
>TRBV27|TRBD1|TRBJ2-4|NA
TGTGCCAGCAGTTTATTGGGACAGGGGGCGCTAAACATTCAGTACTTC
CASSLLGQGALNIQYF
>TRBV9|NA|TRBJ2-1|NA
TGTGCCAGCAGCAAGGAAACCGGGGGTGAGCAGTTCTTC
CASSKETGGEQFF
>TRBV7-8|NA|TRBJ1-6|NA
TGTGCCAGCAGCCCAGGATCCCGGGGATATAATTCACCCCTCCACTTT
CASSPGSRGYNSPLHF
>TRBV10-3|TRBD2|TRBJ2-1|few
TGTGCCATCAGTGAGTCTCCGGGACTAGCGACTGAGCAGTTCTTC
CAISESPGLATEQFF
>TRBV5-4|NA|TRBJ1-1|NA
TGTGCCAGCAGCGAGGACGGTTTGAACACTGAAGCTTTCTTT
CASSEDGLNTEAFF
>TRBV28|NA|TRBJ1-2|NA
TGTGCCAGCAGTCCTCGCCTTAGGGACGGCTATGGCTACACCTTC
CASSPRLRDGYGYTF
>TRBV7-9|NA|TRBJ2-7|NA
TGTGCCAGCAGCCCACAGGACAGCCCCTACGAGCAGTACTTC
CASSPQDSPYEQYF
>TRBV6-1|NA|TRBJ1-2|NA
TGTGCCAGCAGTGAAGAGGCGTCAGGTTCCTATGGCTACACCTTC
CASSEEASGSYGYTF
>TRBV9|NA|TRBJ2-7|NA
TGTGCCAGCAGCGTAGGACAGGCAGCCTACGAGCAGTACTTC
CASSVGQAAYEQYF
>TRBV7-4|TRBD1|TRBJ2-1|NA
TGTGCCAGCAGCCCCCGGGACAGGGAGGGGGACAATGAGCAGTTCTTC
CASSPRDREGDNEQFF
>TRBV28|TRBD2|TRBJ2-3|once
TGTGCCAGCAGCCCCCTGGGGGGGTTCGGGGATACGCAGTATTTT
CASSPLGGFGDTQYF
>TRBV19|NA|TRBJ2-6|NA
TGTGCCAGTAGTACCCACAGGGGAGGAGGAACTGGGGCCAACGTCCTGACTTTC
CASSTHRGGGTGANVLTF
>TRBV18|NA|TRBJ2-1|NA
TGTGCCAGCTCACCCGAGGTCAATGAGCAGTTCTTC
CASSPEVNEQFF
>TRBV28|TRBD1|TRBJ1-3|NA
TGTGCCAGCAGTACCGGACAGGGGGGAAACACCATATATTTT
CASSTGQGGNTIYF
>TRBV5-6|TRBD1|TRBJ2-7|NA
TGTGCCAGCAGCTCCGGGACAGGGTCCTACGAGCAGTACTTC
CASSSGTGSYEQYF
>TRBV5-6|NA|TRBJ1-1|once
TGTGCCAGCAGCTGGCAGGTCACTGAAGCTTTCTTT
CASSWQVTEAFF
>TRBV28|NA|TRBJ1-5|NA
TGTGCCAGCAGGCCCGCGGGGGACCGTCAGCATTTT
CASRPAGDRQHF
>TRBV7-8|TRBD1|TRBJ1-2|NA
TGTGCCAGCAGCTTTAGTATATTGCCGGGACAGGCGTTCGATAACTATGGCTACACCTTC
CASSFSILPGQAFDNYGYTF
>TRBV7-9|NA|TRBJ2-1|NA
TGTGCCAGCAGCTTAGCTATGAGTGACAATGAGCAGTTCTTC
CASSLAMSDNEQFF
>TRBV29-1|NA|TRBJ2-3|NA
TGCAGCGTTTGGAACACAGATACGCAGTATTTT
CSVWNTDTQYF
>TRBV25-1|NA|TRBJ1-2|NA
TGTGCCAGCATCGGGCAGGAATCCTGGGATGGCTACACCTTC
CASIGQESWDGYTF
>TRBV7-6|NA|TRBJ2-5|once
TGTGCCAGCAGCTTAGGGTTGGCGGAGACCCAGTACTTC
CASSLGLAETQYF
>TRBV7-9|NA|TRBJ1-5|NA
TGTGCCAGCAGCTGGTCAGGGGGCAATCAGCCCCAGCATTTT
CASSWSGGNQPQHF
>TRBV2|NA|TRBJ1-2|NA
TGTGCCAGCAGTGAAGTGGGCGGAGACCAATTTCCCCGCTATGGCTACACCTTC
CASSEVGGDQFPRYGYTF
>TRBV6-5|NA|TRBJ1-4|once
TGTGCCAGCAGAAACCAGGGGCCGAGTAATGAAAAACTGTTTTTT
CASRNQGPSNEKLFF
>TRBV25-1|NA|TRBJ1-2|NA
TGTGCCAGCAGTGAAATAAACTATGGCTACACCTTC
CASSEINYGYTF
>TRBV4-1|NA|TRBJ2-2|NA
TGCGCCAGCAGCCTCGGATTAGCCCTAAAGCGTACCGGGGAGCTGTTTTTT
CASSLGLALKRTGELFF
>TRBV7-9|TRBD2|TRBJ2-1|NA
TGTGCCAGCGGCATACTAGCGGGAGCCCACAATGAGCAGTTCTTC
CASGILAGAHNEQFF
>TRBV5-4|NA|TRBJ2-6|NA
TGTGCCAGCAGCAACGGGCCTTCCTCTGGGGCCAACGTCCTGACTTTC
CASSNGPSSGANVLTF
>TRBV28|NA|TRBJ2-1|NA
TGTGCCAGCAGTTTATCCCAAGGGTTCGGGAATGAGCAGTTCTTC
CASSLSQGFGNEQFF
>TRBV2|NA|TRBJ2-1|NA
TGTGCCAGCAGTGAAGCGCTTCTTGGGGGTGAGCAGTTCTTC
CASSEALLGGEQFF
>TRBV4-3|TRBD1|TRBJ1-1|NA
TGCGCCAGCAGCCAAGTGGGGACAGGAAACCCCGAGAGTGGGTTGATGAACACTGAAGCTTTCTTT
CASSQVGTGNPESGLMNTEAFF
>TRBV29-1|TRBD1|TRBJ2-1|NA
TGCAGCGGACTTCGGGACAGGGTCAATGAGCAGTTCTTC
CSGLRDRVNEQFF
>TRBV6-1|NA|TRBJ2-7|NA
TGTGCCAGCAGTAAGGGGGGGCAGGGGTGTAACTTC
CASSKGGQGCNF
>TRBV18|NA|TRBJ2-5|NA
TGTGCCAGCTCACCGCTCCAAGAGACCCAGTACTTC
CASSPLQETQYF
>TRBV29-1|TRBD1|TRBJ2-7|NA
TGCAGCGTTGAAGAGGGGGGACAGGGGGCCTACGAGCAGTACTTC
CSVEEGGQGAYEQYF
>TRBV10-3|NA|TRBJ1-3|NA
TGTGCCATCAGTGAGTCTGGCACCTCAAACTCTGGAAACACCATATATTTT
CAISESGTSNSGNTIYF
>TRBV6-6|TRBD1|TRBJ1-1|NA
TGTGCCAGCAGTTACTCGAGACAGGGGGCGCCGGATCTCTTT
CASSYSRQGAPDLF